These T cell receptor beta chains were read from a single sample in a study of shared T cell receptors in the human thymus. Assay: immunoSEQ multiplex PCR; the TCRdb copy retains only in-frame clones and omits some. The profile shows roughly 700,000 clones, roughly 88% of them singletons. The same sample was also studied in work on human thymus T cells.

The sample consisted of thymocytes. Source of these receptors: a boy under three years old with a congenital heart defect. Each CDR3 is given without its conserved first and last residue. Fields, in order: J gene, V gene, CDR3 protein.

j_gene: TRBJ2-7; v_gene: TRBV4-2; CDR3aa: ASSQDGTEQY
j_gene: TRBJ1-5; v_gene: TRBV28; CDR3aa: ASSLGQVNQPQH
j_gene: TRBJ2-5; v_gene: TRBV29-1; CDR3aa: SVEDDGQGRETQY
j_gene: TRBJ2-5; v_gene: TRBV7-6; CDR3aa: ASSPARVCRWETQY
j_gene: TRBJ1-1; v_gene: TRBV14; CDR3aa: ASRRDRGTEAF
j_gene: TRBJ2-1; v_gene: TRBV11-2; CDR3aa: ASSFYGSYNEQF
j_gene: TRBJ2-3; v_gene: TRBV7-9; CDR3aa: ASSLVSSGRPLGDTQY
j_gene: TRBJ2-7; v_gene: TRBV7-9; CDR3aa: ASSPEGRGRREQY
j_gene: TRBJ2-3; v_gene: TRBV15; CDR3aa: ATSSFSGDYRRTDTQY
j_gene: TRBJ2-7; v_gene: TRBV27; CDR3aa: ASSLTPGQGTGEQY
j_gene: TRBJ2-7; v_gene: TRBV4-1; CDR3aa: ASSQGSGTSGNLAYEQY
j_gene: TRBJ2-1; v_gene: TRBV9; CDR3aa: ASSVSDQTEALPSGNEQF
j_gene: TRBJ2-5; v_gene: TRBV27; CDR3aa: ASSSGGGPGKTQY
j_gene: TRBJ1-1; v_gene: TRBV18; CDR3aa: ASSRGRGEAF
j_gene: TRBJ2-7; v_gene: TRBV15; CDR3aa: ATSRDGTSGSPEQY
j_gene: TRBJ2-3; v_gene: TRBV10-1; CDR3aa: ASSRGRADTQY
j_gene: TRBJ1-1; v_gene: TRBV30; CDR3aa: AWDRGPDSDTEAF
j_gene: TRBJ2-7; v_gene: TRBV28; CDR3aa: ASSSRGGEPY
j_gene: TRBJ2-7; v_gene: TRBV11-2; CDR3aa: ASSLNDAYRAYEQY
j_gene: TRBJ2-7; v_gene: TRBV5-5; CDR3aa: ASSSRRKGRYYEQY
j_gene: TRBJ2-3; v_gene: TRBV14; CDR3aa: ASSQERVRSCTDTQY
j_gene: TRBJ1-3; v_gene: TRBV10-3; CDR3aa: AISALPGHSSGNTIY
j_gene: TRBJ1-2; v_gene: TRBV7-9; CDR3aa: ASSPREVDNYGYT
j_gene: TRBJ1-4; v_gene: TRBV15; CDR3aa: ATSRTPYRGEKLF
j_gene: TRBJ1-1; v_gene: TRBV10-3; CDR3aa: ASKTGVGEAF
j_gene: TRBJ1-4; v_gene: TRBV7-6; CDR3aa: ASSPPGGHEKLF
j_gene: TRBJ2-1; v_gene: TRBV25-1; CDR3aa: ASSEKQRF
j_gene: TRBJ2-7; v_gene: TRBV7-9; CDR3aa: ASSLAQGAHEQY
j_gene: TRBJ2-7; v_gene: TRBV10-3; CDR3aa: AISDTGVSREVTYEQY
j_gene: TRBJ2-1; v_gene: TRBV10-2; CDR3aa: ASRGRGGNEQF
j_gene: .; v_gene: TRBV27; CDR3aa: ASSFRTTPYEQY
j_gene: TRBJ2-1; v_gene: TRBV5-6; CDR3aa: ASSSDTRGEQF
j_gene: TRBJ1-5; v_gene: TRBV30; CDR3aa: AWSGVLGKTGGNQPQH
j_gene: TRBJ2-5; v_gene: TRBV5-4; CDR3aa: ASSLAGETQY
j_gene: TRBJ1-2; v_gene: TRBV20-1; CDR3aa: SARPVGYT
j_gene: TRBJ2-3; v_gene: TRBV19; CDR3aa: ASSIAGWSSTDTQY
j_gene: TRBJ2-1; v_gene: TRBV15; CDR3aa: ATSRDQTGGYEQF
j_gene: TRBJ2-1; v_gene: TRBV27; CDR3aa: ASSGGNDNEQF
j_gene: TRBJ1-4; v_gene: TRBV4-3; CDR3aa: ASSQDSWTSLGGEKLF
j_gene: TRBJ2-1; v_gene: TRBV27; CDR3aa: ASSLNWQTISYNEQF
j_gene: TRBJ2-7; v_gene: TRBV7-6; CDR3aa: ASSAEAGDEQY
j_gene: TRBJ2-5; v_gene: TRBV7-2; CDR3aa: ASSYRTSGRAHQETQY
j_gene: TRBJ2-5; v_gene: TRBV27; CDR3aa: ASRRQGPFYQETQY
j_gene: TRBJ1-1; v_gene: TRBV7-9; CDR3aa: ASSLSGQGQLNTEAF
j_gene: TRBJ1-1; v_gene: TRBV6-5; CDR3aa: ASSYLDRSRAEAF
j_gene: TRBJ2-2; v_gene: TRBV11-2; CDR3aa: ASSCINDRGGYTGELF
j_gene: TRBJ2-5; v_gene: TRBV18; CDR3aa: ASSPGDRGTQETQY
j_gene: TRBJ2-7; v_gene: TRBV25-1; CDR3aa: ASSGTPLAEAYEQY
j_gene: TRBJ2-5; v_gene: TRBV9; CDR3aa: ASSEKRESRETQY
j_gene: TRBJ2-1; v_gene: TRBV30; CDR3aa: AWSCGGRGAYNEQF
j_gene: TRBJ2-6; v_gene: TRBV27; CDR3aa: ASSLGQGALSGANVLT
j_gene: TRBJ2-7; v_gene: TRBV30; CDR3aa: AWSVQNNSYEQY
j_gene: TRBJ1-2; v_gene: TRBV5-6; CDR3aa: ASSGSGARGNYGYT
j_gene: TRBJ1-4; v_gene: TRBV19; CDR3aa: ASTRRETNEKLF
j_gene: TRBJ2-1; v_gene: TRBV20-1; CDR3aa: SATSGLRQF
j_gene: TRBJ2-2; v_gene: TRBV14; CDR3aa: ASSLGQGHTGELF
j_gene: TRBJ2-1; v_gene: TRBV5-5; CDR3aa: ASSLEGLAGLSSYNEQF
j_gene: TRBJ2-1; v_gene: TRBV4-2; CDR3aa: ASSLLAGVSNEQF
j_gene: TRBJ1-2; v_gene: TRBV4-2; CDR3aa: ASSQDSPGTDHYGYT